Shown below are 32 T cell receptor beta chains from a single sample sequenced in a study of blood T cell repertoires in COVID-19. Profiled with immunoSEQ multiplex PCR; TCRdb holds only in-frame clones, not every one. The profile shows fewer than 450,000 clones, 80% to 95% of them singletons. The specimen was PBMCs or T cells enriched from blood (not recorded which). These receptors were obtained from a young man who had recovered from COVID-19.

The chain's CDR3 is CASSQNNEQFF. The CDR3 DNA reads TGTGCCAGCAGCCAAAACAATGAGCAGTTCTTC. This chain joins TRBV7-2 and TRBJ2-1; D is ambiguous. Looked up from germline, CDR1 is SGHTA and CDR2 is FQGNSA. V was clipped by 5 bases and J by 5 bases, with 4 bases between them. The CDR3 covers 11 residues.

CDR3 sequence reads: CASSLSGETGLIEKLFF. CDR3 bases: TGCGCCAGCAGCTTGTCTGGGGAGACAGGTCTCATCGAAAAACTGTTTTTT. The J gene is TRBJ1-4, the V gene TRBV5-1; D might be TRBD1 (6 bases). The CDR3 has 17 amino acids. V lost 1 base, J lost 8 bases, and 21 bases lay in between. From germline, CDR1 is SGHRS and CDR2 YFSETQ.

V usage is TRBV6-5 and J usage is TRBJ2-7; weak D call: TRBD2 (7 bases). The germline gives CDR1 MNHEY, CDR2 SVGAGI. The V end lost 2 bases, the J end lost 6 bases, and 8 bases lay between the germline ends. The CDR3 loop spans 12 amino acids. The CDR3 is CASSYAGAEQYF. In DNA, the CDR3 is TGTGCCAGCAGTTACGCGGGGGCCGAGCAGTACTTC.

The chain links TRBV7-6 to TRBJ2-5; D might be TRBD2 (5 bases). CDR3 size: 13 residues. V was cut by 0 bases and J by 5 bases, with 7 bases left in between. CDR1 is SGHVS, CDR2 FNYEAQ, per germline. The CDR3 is CASSLARGETQYF. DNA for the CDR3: TGTGCCAGCAGCTTAGCTCGAGGGGAGACCCAGTACTTC.

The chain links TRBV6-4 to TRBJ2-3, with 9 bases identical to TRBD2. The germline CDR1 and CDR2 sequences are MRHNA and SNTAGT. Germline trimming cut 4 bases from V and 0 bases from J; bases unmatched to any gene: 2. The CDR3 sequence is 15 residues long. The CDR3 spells CASSALAGSTDTQYF. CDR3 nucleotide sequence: TGTGCCAGCAGTGCCCTAGCGGGAAGCACAGATACGCAGTATTTT.

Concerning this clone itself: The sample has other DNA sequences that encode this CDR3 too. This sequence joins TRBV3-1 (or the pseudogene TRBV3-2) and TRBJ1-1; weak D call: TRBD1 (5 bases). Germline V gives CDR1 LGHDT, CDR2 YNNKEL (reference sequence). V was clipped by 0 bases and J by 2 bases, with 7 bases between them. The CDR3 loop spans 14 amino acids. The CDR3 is CASSQEGANTEAFF. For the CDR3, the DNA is TGTGCCAGCAGCCAAGAAGGGGCTAACACTGAAGCTTTCTTT.

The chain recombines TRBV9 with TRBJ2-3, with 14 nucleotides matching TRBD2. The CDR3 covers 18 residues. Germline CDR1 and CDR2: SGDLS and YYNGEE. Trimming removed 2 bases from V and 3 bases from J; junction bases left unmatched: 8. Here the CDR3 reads CASSVSGTSGRKTDTQYF. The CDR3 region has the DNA TGTGCCAGCAGCGTCTCTGGGACTAGCGGGAGAAAGACAGATACGCAGTATTTT.

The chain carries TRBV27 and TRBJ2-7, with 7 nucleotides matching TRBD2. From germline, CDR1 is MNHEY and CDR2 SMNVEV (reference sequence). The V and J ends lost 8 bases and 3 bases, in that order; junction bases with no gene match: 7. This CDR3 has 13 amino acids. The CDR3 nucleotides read TGTGCCAGCTCGGGCGGGAGCTACTACGAGCAGTACTTC. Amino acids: CASSGGSYYEQYF.

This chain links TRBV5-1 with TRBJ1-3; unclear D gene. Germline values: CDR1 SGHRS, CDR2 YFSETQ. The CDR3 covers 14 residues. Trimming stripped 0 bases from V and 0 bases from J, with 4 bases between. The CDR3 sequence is CASSLELSGNTIYF. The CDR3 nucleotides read TGCGCCAGCAGCTTGGAACTCTCTGGAAACACCATATATTTT.

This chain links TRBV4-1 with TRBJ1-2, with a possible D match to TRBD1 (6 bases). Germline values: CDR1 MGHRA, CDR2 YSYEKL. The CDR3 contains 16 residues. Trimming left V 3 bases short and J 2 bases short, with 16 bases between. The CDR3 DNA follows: TGCGCCAGCAGCCATGAAGGGGGTTTGGCGAACTATGGCTACACCTTC. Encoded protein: CASSHEGGLANYGYTF.

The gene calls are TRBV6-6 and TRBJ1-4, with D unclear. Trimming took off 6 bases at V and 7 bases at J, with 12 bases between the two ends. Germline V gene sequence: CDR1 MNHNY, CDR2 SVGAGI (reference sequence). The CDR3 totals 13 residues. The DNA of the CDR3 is TGTGCCAGCAGCCCCCTCCGGGTTGAAAAACTGTTTTTT. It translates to CASSPLRVEKLFF.

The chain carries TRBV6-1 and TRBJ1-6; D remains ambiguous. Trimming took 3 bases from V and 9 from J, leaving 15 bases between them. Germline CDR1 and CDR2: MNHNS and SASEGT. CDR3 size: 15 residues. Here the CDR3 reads CASSELDSLRSPLHF. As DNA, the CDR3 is TGTGCCAGCAGTGAGCTTGACTCGCTTCGTTCACCCCTCCACTTT.

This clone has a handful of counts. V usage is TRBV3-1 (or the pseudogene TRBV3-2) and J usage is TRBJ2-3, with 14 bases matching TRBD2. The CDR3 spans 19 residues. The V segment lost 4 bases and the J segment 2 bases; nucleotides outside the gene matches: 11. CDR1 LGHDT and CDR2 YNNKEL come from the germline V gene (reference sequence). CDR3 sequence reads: CASSPGLAGVNPATDTQYF. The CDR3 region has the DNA TGTGCCAGCAGCCCGGGACTAGCGGGAGTTAATCCGGCCACAGATACGCAGTATTTT.

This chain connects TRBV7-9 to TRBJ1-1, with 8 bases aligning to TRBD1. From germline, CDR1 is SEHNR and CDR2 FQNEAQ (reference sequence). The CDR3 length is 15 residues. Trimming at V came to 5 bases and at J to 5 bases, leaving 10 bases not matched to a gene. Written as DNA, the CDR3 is TGTGCCAGCAGCGCCGACAGGGGTAGTGAAACTGAAGCTTTCTTT. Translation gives CASSADRGSETEAFF.

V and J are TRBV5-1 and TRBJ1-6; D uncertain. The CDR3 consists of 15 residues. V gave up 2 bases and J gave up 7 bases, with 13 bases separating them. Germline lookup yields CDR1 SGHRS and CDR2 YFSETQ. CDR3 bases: TGCGCCAGCAGCTTTAGTGACAAGTGGAATTCACCCCTCCACTTT. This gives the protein CASSFSDKWNSPLHF.

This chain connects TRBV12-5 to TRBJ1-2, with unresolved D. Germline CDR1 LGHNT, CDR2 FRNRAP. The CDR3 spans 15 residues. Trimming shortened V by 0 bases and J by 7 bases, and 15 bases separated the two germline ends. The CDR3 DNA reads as TGTGCTAGTGGTTTGGTAGGGCCTTTCCGGGGTGGCTACACCTTC. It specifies CASGLVGPFRGGYTF. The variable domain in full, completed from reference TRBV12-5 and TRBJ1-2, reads DARVTQTPRHKVTEMGQEVTMRCQPILGHNTVFWYRQTMMQGLELLAYFRNRAPLDDSGMPKDRFSAEMPDATLATLKIQPSEPRDSAVYFCASGLVGPFRGGYTFGSGTRLTVV.

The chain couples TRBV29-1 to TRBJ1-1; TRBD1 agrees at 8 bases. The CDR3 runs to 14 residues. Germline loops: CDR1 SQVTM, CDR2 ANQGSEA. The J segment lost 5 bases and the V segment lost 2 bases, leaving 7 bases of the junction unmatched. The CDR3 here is CSVENRGVWTEAFF. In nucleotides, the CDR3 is TGCAGCGTTGAAAACAGGGGGGTGTGGACTGAAGCTTTCTTT.

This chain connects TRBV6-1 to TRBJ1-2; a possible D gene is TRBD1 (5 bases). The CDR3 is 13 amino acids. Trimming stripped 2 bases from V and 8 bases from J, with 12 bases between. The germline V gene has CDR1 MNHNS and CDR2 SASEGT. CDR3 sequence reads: CASSELAKGGYTF. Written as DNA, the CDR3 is TGTGCCAGCAGTGAATTAGCCAAGGGGGGCTACACCTTC.

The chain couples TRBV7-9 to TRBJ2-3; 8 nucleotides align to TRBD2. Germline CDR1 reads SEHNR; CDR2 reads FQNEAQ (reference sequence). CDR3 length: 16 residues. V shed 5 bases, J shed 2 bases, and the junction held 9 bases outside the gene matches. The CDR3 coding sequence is TGTGCCAGCAGCGCCATGACTAGCGCATACACAGATACGCAGTATTTT. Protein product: CASSAMTSAYTDTQYF. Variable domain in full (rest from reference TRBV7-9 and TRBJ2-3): DTGVSQNPRHKITKRGQNVTFRCDPISEHNRLYWYRQTLGQGPEFLTYFQNEAQLEKSRLLSDRFSAERPKGSFSTLEIQRTEQGDSAMYLCASSAMTSAYTDTQYFGPGTRLTVL.

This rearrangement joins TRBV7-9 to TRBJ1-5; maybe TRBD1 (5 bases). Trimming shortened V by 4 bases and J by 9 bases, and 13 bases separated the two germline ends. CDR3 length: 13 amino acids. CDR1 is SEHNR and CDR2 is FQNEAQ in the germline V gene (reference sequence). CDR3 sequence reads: CASSSSGGWPQHF. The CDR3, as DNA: TGTGCCAGCAGCTCATCGGGGGGGTGGCCCCAGCATTTT.

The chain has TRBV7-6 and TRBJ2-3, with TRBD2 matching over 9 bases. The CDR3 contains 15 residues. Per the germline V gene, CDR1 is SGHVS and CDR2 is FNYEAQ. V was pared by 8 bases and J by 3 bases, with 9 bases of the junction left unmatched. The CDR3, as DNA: TGTGCCAGCCGCTCTAGCGGGATCGGTACAGATACGCAGTATTTT. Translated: CASRSSGIGTDTQYF.

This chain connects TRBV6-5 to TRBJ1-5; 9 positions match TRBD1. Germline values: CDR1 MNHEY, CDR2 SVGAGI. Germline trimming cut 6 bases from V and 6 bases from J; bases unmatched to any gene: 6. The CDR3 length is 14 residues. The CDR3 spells CASRPTGGGQPQHF. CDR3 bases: TGTGCCAGCAGGCCAACAGGGGGCGGTCAGCCCCAGCATTTT.

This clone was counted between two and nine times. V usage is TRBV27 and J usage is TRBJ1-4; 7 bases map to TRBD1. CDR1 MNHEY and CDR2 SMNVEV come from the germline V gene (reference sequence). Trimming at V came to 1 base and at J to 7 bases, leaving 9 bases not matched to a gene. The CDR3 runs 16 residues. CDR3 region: CASSLWGPRGVEKLFF. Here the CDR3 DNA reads TGTGCCAGCAGTTTATGGGGTCCCAGGGGGGTTGAAAAACTGTTTTTT.

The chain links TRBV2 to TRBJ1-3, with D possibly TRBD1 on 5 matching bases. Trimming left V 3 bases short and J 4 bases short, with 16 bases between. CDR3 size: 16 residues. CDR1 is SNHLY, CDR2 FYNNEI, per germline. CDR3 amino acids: CASSDGRGQSGNTIYF. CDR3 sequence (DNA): TGTGCCAGCAGTGATGGAAGGGGTCAATCCGGAAACACCATATATTTT.

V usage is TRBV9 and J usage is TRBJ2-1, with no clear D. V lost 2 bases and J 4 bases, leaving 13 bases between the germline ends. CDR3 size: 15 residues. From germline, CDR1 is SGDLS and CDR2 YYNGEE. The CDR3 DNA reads TGTGCCAGCAGCGTGACTGACTCTAGGTACAATGAGCAGTTCTTC. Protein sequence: CASSVTDSRYNEQFF.

CDR3 amino acids: CASSRLGLTGSEFGELFF. CDR3 DNA: TGTGCCAGCTCACGTCTCGGTCTAACAGGGAGTGAGTTCGGGGAGCTGTTTTTT. The chain carries TRBV18 and TRBJ2-2, with a tentative D call TRBD1 (6 bases). The length of the CDR3 is 18 residues. CDR1 is KGHSH and CDR2 is LQKENI in the germline V gene. Trimming took 4 bases from V and 7 from J, leaving 25 bases between them. Together with reference TRBV18 and TRBJ2-2, the CDR3 gives the full variable domain: NAGVMQNPRHLVRRRGQEARLRCSPMKGHSHVYWYRQLPEEGLKFMVYLQKENIIDESGMPKERFSAEFPKEGPSILRIQQVVRGDSAAYFCASSRLGLTGSEFGELFFGEGSRLTVL.

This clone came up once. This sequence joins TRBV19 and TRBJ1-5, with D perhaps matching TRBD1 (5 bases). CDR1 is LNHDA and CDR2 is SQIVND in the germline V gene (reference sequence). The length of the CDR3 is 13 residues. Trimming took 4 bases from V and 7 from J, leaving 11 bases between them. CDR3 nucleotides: TGTGCCAGTAGTAACGCTCGGGGGCAGCCCCAGCATTTT. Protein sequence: CASSNARGQPQHF.

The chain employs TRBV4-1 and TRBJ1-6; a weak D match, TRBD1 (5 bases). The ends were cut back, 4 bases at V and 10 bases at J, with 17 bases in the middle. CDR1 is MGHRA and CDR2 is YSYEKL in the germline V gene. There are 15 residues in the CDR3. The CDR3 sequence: CASSLEGAVNSPLHF. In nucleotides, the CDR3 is TGCGCCAGCAGCCTAGAAGGGGCGGTAAACTCACCCCTCCACTTT.

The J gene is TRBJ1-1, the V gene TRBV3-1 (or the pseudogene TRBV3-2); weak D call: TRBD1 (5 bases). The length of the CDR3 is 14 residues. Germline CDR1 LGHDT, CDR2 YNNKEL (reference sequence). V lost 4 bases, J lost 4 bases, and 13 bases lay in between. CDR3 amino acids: CASSPAGRTTEAFF. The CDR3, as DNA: TGTGCCAGCAGCCCGGCAGGGAGGACCACTGAAGCTTTCTTT.

CDR3 nucleotides: TGTGCCAGCAGCCAAACAGGAGCACCCCTCCACTTT. Protein: CASSQTGAPLHF. The chain links TRBV3-1 (or the pseudogene TRBV3-2) to TRBJ1-6; TRBD1 might be the D (5 bases). Germline V gives CDR1 LGHDT, CDR2 YNNKEL (reference sequence). V shed 2 bases and J shed 11 bases, with 7 bases lying between them. CDR3 length: 12 amino acids.

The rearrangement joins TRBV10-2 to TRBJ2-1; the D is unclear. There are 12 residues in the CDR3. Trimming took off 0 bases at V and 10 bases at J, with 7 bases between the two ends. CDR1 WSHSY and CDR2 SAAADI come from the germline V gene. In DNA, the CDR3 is TGCGCCAGCAGTGAGTCGGGCAGAGAGCAGTTCTTC. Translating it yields CASSESGREQFF.

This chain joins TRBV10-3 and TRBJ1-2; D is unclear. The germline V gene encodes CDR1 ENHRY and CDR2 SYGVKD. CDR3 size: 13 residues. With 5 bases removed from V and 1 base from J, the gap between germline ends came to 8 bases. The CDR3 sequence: CAISRDFNYGYTF. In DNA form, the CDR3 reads TGTGCCATCAGTCGGGATTTTAACTATGGCTACACCTTC.